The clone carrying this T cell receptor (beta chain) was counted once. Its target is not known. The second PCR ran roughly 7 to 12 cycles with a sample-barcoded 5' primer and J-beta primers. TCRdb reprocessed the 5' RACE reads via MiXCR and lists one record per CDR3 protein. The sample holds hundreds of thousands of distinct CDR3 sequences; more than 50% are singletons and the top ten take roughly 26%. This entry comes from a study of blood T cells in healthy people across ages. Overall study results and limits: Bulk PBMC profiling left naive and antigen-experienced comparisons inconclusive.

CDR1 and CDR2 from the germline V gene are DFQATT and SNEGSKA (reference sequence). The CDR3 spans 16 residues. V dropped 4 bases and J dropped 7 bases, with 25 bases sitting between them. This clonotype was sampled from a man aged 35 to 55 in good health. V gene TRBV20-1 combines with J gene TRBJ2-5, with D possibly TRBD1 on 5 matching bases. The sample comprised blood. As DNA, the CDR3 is TGCAGTGCTACCCAGAGAGATAGGACAAATCGGGTGACCCAGTACTTC. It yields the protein CSATQRDRTNRVTQYF.